One T cell receptor beta chain is described in this entry. What it binds is unknown. Via MiXCR, TCRdb re-called the multiplex PCR reads, giving one row per CDR3 protein. The profile shows about 110,000 distinct CDR3 sequences, more than 30% of them singletons. The germline gives CDR1 KGHDR, CDR2 SFDVKD. The CDR3 loop spans 11 amino acids. Trimming cost V 5 bases and J 0 bases, with 0 bases left between them. The data were obtained in a study of breast tumors, draining lymph nodes, adjacent tissues. Breast cancer patients provided tissue from their axillary draining lymph nodes. Study results and caveats: Most tumor T cells seemingly derive from lymph node, then expand in tumor. Tumor repertoires ranked between lymph nodes and nontumor tissue in diversity, with V and J gene preferences.

Sequenced input: axillary lymph node tissue. The chain recombines TRBV24-1 with TRBJ1-2; unclear D gene. The sequence was obtained from a female donor with breast cancer. Some clones in this sample may be carry-over from other donors' samples. CDR3 residues: CATSANYGYTF. Here the CDR3 DNA reads TGTGCCACCAGTGCTAACTATGGCTACACCTTC.